This T cell receptor (beta chain) was sequenced for a study of cytomegalovirus exposure and HLA in healthy donors. Notes on this clone: Its antigen is currently unknown.

PCR primers comprised 60 Vbeta and 13 Jbeta primers. The data were produced by immunoSEQ multiplex PCR, yet TCRdb's version contains in-frame clones alone and is incomplete. The table includes over 120,000 clones, 75% to 80% detected once. General study results and limits: Cytomegalovirus association was listed for about 150 TCR beta chains. Through in vitro validation, a few CMV-associated chains were shown to be specific for CMV antigens.

Sequencing was carried out using PBMCs. This sequence was found in a male donor in good health and CMV-seronegative.

The CDR3 loop reads CASSEEAGAGNEQFF. The CDR3 region has the DNA TGTGCCAGCAGTGAAGAGGCGGGGGCGGGGAATGAGCAGTTCTTC. The chain carries TRBV6-1 and TRBJ2-1; perhaps TRBD2 as D (7 bases). CDR1 is MNHNS, CDR2 SASEGT, per germline. CDR3 length: 15 residues. Trimming shortened V by 1 base and J by 7 bases, and 14 bases separated the two germline ends.